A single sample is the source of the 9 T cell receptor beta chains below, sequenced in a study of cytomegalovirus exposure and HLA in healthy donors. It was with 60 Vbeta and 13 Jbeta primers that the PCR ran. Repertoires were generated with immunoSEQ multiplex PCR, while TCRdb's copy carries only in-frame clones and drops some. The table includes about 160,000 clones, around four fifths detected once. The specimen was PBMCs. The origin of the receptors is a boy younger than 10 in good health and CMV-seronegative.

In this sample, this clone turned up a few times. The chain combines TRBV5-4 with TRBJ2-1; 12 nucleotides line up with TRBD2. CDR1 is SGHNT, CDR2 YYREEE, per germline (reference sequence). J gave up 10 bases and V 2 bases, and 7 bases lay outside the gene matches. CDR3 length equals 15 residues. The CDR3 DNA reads TGTGCCAGCAGCTTCGGACTAGCGGGATCGCGCGAGCAGTTCTTC. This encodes CASSFGLAGSREQFF.

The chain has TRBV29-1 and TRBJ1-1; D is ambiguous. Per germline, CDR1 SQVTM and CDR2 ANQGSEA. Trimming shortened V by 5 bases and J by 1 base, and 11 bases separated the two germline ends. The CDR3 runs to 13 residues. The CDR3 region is CSVHSGENTEAFF. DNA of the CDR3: TGCAGCGTTCATAGCGGGGAGAACACTGAAGCTTTCTTT.

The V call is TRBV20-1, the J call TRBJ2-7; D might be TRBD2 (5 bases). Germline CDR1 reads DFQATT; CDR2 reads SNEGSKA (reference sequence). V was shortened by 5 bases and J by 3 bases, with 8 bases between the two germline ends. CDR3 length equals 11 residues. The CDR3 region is CSALGDYEQYF. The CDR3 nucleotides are TGCAGTGCTCTCGGGGACTACGAGCAGTACTTC.

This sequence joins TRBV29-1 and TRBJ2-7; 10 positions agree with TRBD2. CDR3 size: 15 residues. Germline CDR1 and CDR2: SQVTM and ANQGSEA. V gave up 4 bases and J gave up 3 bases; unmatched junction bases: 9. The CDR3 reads CSVAWLAGAVYEQYF. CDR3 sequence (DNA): TGCAGCGTTGCATGGCTAGCGGGAGCGGTCTACGAGCAGTACTTC.

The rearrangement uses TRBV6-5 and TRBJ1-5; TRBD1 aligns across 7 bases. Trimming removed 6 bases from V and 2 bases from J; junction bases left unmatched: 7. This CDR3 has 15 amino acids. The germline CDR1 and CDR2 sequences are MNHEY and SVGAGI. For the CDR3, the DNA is TGTGCCAGCAGAAGGACAGGTATAGGCAATCAGCCCCAGCATTTT. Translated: CASRRTGIGNQPQHF.

The CDR3 is CATSSYSGTNTGELFF. CDR3 bases: TGTGCCACCAGTAGTTATAGCGGGACGAACACCGGGGAGCTGTTTTTT. The rearrangement joins TRBV15 to TRBJ2-2, with 8 bases lining up with TRBD2. With V trimmed by 6 bases and J by 0 bases, 6 bases remained unmatched. This CDR3 spans 16 amino acids. Germline lookup yields CDR1 LNHNV and CDR2 YYDKDF (reference sequence).

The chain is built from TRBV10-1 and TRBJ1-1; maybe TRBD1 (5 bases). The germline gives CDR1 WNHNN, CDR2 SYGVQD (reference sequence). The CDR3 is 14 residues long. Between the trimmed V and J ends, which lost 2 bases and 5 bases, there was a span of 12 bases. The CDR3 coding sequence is TGCGCCAGCAGTGAGAACAGACGGGGGACTGAAGCTTTCTTT. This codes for CASSENRRGTEAFF.

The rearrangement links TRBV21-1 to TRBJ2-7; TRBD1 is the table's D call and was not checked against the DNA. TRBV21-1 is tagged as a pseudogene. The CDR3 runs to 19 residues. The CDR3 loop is CASSKGDRPKTNFSYEQYV. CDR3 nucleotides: TGTGCCAGCAGCAAAGGGGACAGGCCCAAAACGAATTTCTCCTACGAGCAGTACGTC.

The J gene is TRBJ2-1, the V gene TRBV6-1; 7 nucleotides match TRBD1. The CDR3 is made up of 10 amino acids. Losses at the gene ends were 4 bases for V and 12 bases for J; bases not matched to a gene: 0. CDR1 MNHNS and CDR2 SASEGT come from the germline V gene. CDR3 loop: CASSGTGQFF. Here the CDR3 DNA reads TGTGCCAGCAGTGGGACAGGGCAGTTCTTC.